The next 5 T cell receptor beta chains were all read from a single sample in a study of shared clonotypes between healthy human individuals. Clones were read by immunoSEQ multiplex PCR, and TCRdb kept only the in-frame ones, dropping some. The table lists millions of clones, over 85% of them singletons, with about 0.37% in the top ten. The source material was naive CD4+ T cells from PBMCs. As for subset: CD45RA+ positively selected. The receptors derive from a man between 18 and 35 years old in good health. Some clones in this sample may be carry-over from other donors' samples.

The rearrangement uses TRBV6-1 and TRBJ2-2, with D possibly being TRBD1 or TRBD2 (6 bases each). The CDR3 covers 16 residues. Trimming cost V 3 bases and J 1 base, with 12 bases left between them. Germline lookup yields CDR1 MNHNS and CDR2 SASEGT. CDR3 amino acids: CASSEWRGQNTGELFF. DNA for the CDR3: TGTGCCAGCAGTGAGTGGAGGGGACAGAACACCGGGGAGCTGTTTTTT.

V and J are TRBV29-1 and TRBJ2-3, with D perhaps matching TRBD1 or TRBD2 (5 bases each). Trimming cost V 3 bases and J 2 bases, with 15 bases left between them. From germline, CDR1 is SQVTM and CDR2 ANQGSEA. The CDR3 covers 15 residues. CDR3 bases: TGCAGCGTTGACGAGGGGTCCCCCCCCACAGATACGCAGTATTTT. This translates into CSVDEGSPPTDTQYF.

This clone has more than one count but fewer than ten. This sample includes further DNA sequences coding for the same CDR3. CDR3 region: CASSLDTNTEAFF. The CDR3 DNA reads as TGTGCCAGCAGCCTGGACACGAACACTGAAGCTTTCTTT. The rearrangement uses TRBV5-6 and TRBJ1-1; the D gene is possibly TRBD1 (5 bases). Germline V gene data show CDR1 as SGHDT and CDR2 as YYEEEE. The V end was cut by 4 bases, the J end by 1 base, with 8 bases between. The CDR3 spans 13 residues.

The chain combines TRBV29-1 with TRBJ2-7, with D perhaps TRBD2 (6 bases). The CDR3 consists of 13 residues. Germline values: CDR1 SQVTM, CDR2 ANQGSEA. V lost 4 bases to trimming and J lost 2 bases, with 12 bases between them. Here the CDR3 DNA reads TGCAGCGTTGGGGGGACTGCCACCTACGAGCAGTACTTC. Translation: CSVGGTATYEQYF.

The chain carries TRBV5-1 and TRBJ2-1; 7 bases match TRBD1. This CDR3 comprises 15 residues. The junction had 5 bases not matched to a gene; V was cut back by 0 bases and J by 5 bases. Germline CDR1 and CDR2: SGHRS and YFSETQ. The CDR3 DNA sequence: TGCGCCAGCAGCTTGGAGGGGACAGTAAACAATGAGCAGTTCTTC. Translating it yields CASSLEGTVNNEQFF.